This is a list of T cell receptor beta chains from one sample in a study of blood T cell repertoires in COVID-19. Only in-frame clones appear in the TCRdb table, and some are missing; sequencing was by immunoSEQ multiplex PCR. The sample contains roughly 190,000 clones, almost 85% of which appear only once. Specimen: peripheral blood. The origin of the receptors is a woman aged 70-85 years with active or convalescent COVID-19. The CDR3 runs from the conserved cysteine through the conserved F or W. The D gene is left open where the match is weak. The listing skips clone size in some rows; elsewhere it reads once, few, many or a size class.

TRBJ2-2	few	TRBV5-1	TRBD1	TGCGCCAGCAGCTTGGCCACAGGGGTTGGCGGGGAGCTGTTTTTT	CASSLATGVGGELFF
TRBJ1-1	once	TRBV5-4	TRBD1	TGTGCCAGCAGCTGGGACAGGAACACTGAAGCTTTCTTT	CASSWDRNTEAFF
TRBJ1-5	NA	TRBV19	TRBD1	TGTGCCAGTAGAACTGTGGGACAGGGAATTCAGCCCCAGCATTTT	CASRTVGQGIQPQHF
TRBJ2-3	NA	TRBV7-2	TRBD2	TGTGCCAGCAGCCACCCGACTAGCGGGACAGATACGCAGTATTTT	CASSHPTSGTDTQYF
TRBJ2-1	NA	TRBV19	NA	TGTGCCAGTAGTAAACTTAACTCCTACAATGAGCAGTTCTTC	CASSKLNSYNEQFF
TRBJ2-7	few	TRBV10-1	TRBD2	TGCGCCAGCAGTGAGCGGGGGGAATCCTACGAGCAGTACTTC	CASSERGESYEQYF
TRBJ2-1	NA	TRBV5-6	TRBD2	TGTGCCAGCAGCCTGGGACTAGCGGGAGGTGGGTCCTACAATGAGCAGTTCTTC	CASSLGLAGGGSYNEQFF
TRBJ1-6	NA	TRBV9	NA	TGTGCCAGCAGCGCACTGTCTACAGGGAATAATTCACCCCTCCACTTT	CASSALSTGNNSPLHF
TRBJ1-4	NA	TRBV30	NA	TGTGCCTGGAGTGTATCTTCTGCAACTAATGAAAAACTGTTTTTT	CAWSVSSATNEKLFF
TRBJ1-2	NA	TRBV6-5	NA	TGTGCCAGCAGCCGGAGTGGGGGCAGCCATGACTACACCTTC	CASSRSGGSHDYTF
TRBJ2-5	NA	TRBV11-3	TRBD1	TGTGCCAGCAGCCCCGGCAGGGGGCTTGAAGAGACCCAGTACTTC	CASSPGRGLEETQYF
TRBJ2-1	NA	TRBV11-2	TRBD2	TGTGCCAGCAGCTTAATACTAGCGGGAAATGAGCAGTTCTTC	CASSLILAGNEQFF
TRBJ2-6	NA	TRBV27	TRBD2	TGTGCCAGCAGTTTATGGGGACACTCTGGACTAGCGGGAGTAACGGGGGCCAACGTCCTGACTTTC	CASSLWGHSGLAGVTGANVLTF
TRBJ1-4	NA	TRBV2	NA	TGTGCCAGCAGTGCTCAGGGAGGGACTAATGAAAAACTGTTTTTT	CASSAQGGTNEKLFF
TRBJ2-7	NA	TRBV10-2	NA	TGCGCCAGCAGTGTACAGGGACGATCTGTCGAGCAGTACTTC	CASSVQGRSVEQYF
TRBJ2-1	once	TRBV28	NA	TGTGCCAGCAGTTTGTTGTCGGGACTTGGCCAAATCTACAATGAGCAGTTCTTC	CASSLLSGLGQIYNEQFF